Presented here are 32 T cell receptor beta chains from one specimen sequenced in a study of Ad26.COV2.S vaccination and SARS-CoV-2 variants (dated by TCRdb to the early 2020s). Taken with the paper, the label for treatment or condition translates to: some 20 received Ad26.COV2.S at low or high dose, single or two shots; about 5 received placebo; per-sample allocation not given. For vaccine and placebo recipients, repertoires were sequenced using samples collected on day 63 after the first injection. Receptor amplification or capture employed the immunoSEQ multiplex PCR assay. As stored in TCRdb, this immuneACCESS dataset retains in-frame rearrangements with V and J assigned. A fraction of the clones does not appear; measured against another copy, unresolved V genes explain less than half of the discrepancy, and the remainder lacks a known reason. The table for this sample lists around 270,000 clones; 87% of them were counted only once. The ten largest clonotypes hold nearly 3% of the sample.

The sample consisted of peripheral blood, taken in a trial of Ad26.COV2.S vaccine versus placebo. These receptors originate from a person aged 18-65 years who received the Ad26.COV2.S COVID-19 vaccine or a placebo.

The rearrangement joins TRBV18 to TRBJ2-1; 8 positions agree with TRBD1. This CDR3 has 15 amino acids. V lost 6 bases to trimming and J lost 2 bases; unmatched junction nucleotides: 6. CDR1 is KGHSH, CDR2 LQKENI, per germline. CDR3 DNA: TGTGCCAGCTCCCAGGGGGCGACAGCCTACAATGAGCAGTTCTTC. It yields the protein CASSQGATAYNEQFF.

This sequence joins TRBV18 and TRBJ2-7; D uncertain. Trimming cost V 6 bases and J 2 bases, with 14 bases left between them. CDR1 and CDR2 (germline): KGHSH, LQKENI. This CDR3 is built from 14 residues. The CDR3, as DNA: TGTGCCAGCTCCGCACTCGACAACGCCTACGAGCAGTACTTC. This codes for CASSALDNAYEQYF. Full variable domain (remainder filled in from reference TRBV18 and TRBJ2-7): NAGVMQNPRHLVRRRGQEARLRCSPMKGHSHVYWYRQLPEEGLKFMVYLQKENIIDESGMPKERFSAEFPKEGPSILRIQQVVRGDSAAYFCASSALDNAYEQYFGPGTRLTVT.

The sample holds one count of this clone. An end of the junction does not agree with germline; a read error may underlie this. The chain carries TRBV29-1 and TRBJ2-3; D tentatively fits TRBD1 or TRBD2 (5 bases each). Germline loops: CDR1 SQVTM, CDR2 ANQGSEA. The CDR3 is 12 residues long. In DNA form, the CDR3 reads TGCAGCGTTAAAGAGGGGCCCCGGTCGCAGTATTTT. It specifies CSVKEGPRSQYF.

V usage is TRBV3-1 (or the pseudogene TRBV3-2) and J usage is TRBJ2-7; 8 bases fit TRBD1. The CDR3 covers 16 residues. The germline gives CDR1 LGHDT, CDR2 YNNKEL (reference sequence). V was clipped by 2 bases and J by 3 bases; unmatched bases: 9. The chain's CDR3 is CASSQPEGQALYEQYF. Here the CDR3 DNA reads TGTGCCAGCAGCCAACCTGAGGGACAGGCCCTCTACGAGCAGTACTTC.

The DNA of the CDR3 is TGTGCCAGCAGGAGCGGGGGGGCCATGGAGACCCAGTACTTC. It encodes CASRSGGAMETQYF. The chain combines TRBV11-2 with TRBJ2-5, with 10 bases fitting TRBD2. Germline V CDR1 and CDR2: SGHAT, FQNNGV. The V gene end was trimmed by 6 bases and the J gene end by 5 bases; junction bases not matched to a gene: 6. The CDR3 consists of 14 residues.

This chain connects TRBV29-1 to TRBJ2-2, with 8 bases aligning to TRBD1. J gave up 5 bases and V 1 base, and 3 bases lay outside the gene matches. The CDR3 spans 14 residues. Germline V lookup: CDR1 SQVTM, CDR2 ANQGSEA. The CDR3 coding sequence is TGCAGCGTTGAAGGACAGGGGCGAACCGGGGAGCTGTTTTTT. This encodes CSVEGQGRTGELFF.

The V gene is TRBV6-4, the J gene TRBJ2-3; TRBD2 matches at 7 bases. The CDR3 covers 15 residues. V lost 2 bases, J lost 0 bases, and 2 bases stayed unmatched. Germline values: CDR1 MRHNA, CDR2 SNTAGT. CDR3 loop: CASSDIAGSTDTQYF. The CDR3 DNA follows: TGTGCCAGCAGTGACATAGCGGGTAGCACAGATACGCAGTATTTT.

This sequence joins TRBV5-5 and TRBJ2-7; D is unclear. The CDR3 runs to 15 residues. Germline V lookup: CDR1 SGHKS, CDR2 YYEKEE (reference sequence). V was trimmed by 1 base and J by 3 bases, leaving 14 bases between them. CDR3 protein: CASSLYFGYGYEQYF. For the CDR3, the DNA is TGTGCCAGCAGCTTGTATTTCGGGTACGGCTACGAGCAGTACTTC.

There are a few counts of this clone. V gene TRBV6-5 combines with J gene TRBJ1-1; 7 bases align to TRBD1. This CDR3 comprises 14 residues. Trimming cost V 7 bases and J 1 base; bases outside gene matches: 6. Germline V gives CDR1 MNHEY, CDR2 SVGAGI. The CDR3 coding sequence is TGTGCCAGCATTCCGGGACAGCCGAACACTGAAGCTTTCTTT. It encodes CASIPGQPNTEAFF.

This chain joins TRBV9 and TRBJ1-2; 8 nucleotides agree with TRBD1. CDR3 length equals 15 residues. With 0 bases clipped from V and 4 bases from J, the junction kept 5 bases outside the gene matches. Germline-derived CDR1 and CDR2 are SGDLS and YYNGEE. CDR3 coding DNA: TGTGCCAGCAGCGTAGTCGGACAGGGAGTCTATGGCTACACCTTC. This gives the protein CASSVVGQGVYGYTF.

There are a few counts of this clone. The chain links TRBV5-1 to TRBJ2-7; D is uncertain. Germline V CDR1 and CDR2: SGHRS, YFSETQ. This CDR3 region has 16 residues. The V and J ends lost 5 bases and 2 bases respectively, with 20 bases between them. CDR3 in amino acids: CASSLTNPRSTYEQYV. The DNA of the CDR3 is TGCGCCAGCAGTCTTACTAACCCGCGATCAACCTACGAGCAGTACGTC.

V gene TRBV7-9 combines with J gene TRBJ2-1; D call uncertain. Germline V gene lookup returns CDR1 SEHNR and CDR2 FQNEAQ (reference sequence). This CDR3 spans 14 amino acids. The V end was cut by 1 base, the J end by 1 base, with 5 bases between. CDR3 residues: CASSLDVSYNEQFF. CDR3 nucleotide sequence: TGTGCCAGCAGCTTAGACGTATCCTACAATGAGCAGTTCTTC.

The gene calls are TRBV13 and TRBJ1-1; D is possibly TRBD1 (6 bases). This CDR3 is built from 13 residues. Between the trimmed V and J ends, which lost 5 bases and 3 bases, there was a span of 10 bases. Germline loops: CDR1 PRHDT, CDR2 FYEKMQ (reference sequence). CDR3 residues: CASSLQGYTEAFF. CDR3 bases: TGTGCCAGCAGCCTACAGGGCTACACTGAAGCTTTCTTT.

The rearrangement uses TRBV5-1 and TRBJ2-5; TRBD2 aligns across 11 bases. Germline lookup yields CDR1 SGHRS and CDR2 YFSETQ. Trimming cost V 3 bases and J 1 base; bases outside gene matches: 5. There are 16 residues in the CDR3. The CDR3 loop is CASSSGLAGSQETQYF. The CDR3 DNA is TGCGCCAGCAGCTCCGGACTAGCGGGTTCCCAAGAGACCCAGTACTTC.

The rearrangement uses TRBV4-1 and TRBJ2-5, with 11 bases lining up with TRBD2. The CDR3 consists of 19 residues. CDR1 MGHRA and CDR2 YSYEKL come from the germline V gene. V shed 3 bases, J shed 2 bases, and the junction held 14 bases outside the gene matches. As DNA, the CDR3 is TGCGCCAGCAGCCAGACAACCCCGGGACTAGCGGAATCTCAAGAGACCCAGTACTTC. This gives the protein CASSQTTPGLAESQETQYF.

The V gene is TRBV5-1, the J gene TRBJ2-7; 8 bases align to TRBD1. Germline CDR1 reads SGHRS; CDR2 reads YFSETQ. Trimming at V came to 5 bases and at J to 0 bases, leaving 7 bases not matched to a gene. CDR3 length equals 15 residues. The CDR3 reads CASRLGTGGSYEQYF. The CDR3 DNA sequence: TGCGCCAGCAGGCTGGGGACAGGCGGCTCCTACGAGCAGTACTTC.

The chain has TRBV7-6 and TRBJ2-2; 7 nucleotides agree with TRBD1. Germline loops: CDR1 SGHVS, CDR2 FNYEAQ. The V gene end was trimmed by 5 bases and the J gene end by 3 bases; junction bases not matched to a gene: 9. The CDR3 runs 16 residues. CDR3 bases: TGTGCCAGCAGCCAACAGGCAGGGGGTGACACCGGGGAGCTGTTTTTT. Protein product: CASSQQAGGDTGELFF.

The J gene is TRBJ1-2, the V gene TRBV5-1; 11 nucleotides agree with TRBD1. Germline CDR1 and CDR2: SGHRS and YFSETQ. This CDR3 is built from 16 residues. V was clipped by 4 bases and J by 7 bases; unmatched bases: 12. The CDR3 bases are TGCGCCAGCAGCGAAACCGATCGGACAGGGGGCATTGGCTACACCTTC. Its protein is CASSETDRTGGIGYTF.

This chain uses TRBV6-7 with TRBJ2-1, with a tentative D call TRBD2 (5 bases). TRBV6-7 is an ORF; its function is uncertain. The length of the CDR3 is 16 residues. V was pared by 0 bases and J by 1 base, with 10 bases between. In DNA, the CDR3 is TGTGCCAGCAGTTACTCCGGGAAGTGGTCCTACAATGAGCAGTTCTTC. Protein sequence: CASSYSGKWSYNEQFF.

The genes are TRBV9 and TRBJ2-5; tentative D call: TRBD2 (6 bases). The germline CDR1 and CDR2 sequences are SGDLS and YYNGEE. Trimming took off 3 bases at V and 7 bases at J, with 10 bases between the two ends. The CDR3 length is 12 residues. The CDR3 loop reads CASSGGVATQYF. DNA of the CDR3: TGTGCCAGCAGCGGGGGGGTTGCGACCCAGTACTTC.

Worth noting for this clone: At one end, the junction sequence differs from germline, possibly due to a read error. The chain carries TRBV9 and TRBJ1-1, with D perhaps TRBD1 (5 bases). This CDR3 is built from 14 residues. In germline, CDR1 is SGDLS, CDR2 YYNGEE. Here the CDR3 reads CASSPAGGNPEAFF. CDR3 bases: TGTGCCAGCAGCCCAGCGGGGGGGAACCCTGAAGCTTTCTTT.

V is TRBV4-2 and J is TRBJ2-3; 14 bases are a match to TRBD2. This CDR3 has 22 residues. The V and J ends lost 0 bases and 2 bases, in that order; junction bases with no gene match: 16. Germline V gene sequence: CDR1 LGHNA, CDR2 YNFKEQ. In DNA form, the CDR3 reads TGTGCCAGCAGCCAAGATAGAGGGCCCCGACTAGCGGGGGGGCCCTCCACAGATACGCAGTATTTT. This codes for CASSQDRGPRLAGGPSTDTQYF.

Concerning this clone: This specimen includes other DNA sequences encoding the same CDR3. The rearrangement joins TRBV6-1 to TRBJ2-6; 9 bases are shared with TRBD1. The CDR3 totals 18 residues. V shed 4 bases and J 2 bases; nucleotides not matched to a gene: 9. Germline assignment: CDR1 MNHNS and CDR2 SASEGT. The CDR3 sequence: CASSAHRDRAAGANVLTF. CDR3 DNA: TGTGCCAGCAGTGCTCATCGGGACAGGGCTGCTGGGGCCAACGTCCTGACTTTC.

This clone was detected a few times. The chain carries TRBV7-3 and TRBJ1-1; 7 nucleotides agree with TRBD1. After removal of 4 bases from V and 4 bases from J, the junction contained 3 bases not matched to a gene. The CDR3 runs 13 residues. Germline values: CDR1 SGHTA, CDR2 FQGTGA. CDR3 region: CASSSDRVTEAFF. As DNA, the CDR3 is TGTGCCAGCAGCTCCGACAGGGTCACTGAAGCTTTCTTT. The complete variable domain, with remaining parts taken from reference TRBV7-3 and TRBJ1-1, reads GAGVSQTPSNKVTEKGKYVELRCDPISGHTALYWYRQSLGQGPEFLIYFQGTGAADDSGLPNDRFFAVRPEGSVSTLKIQRTERGDSAVYLCASSSDRVTEAFFGQGTRLTVV.

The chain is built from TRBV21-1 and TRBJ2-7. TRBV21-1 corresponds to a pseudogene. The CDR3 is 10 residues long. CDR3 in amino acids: CASSKDEQYV. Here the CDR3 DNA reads TGTGCCAGCAGCAAAGACGAGCAGTACGTC.

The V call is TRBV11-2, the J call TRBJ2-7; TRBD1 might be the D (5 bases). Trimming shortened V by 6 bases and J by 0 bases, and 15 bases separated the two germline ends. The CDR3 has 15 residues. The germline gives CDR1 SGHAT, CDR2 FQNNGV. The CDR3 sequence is CASRPPGIRSYEQYF. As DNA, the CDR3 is TGTGCCAGCAGACCGCCAGGGATACGCTCCTACGAGCAGTACTTC.

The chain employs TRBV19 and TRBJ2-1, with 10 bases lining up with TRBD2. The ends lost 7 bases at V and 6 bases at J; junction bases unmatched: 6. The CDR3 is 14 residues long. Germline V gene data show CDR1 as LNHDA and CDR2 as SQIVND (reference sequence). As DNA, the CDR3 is TGTGCCAGTATAGGGACTAGCGCGGTCAATGAGCAGTTCTTC. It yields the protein CASIGTSAVNEQFF.

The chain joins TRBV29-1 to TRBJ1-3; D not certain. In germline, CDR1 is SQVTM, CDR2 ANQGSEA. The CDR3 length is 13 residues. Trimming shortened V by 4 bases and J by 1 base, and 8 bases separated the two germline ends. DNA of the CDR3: TGCAGCGTTGGTGTGAGTTCTGGAAACACCATATATTTT. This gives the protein CSVGVSSGNTIYF.

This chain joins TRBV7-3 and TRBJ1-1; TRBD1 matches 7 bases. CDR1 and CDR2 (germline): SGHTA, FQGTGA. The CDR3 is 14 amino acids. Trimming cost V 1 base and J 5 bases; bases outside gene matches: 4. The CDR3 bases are TGTGCCAGCAGCTTAAGGCCAGGGGGTACTGAAGCTTTCTTT. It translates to CASSLRPGGTEAFF.

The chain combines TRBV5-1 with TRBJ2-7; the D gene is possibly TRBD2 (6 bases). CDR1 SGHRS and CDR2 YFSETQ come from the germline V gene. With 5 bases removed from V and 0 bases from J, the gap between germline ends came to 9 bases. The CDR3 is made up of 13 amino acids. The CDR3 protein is CASSSGSSYEQYF. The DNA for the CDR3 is TGCGCCAGCAGTTCCGGGAGCTCCTACGAGCAGTACTTC.

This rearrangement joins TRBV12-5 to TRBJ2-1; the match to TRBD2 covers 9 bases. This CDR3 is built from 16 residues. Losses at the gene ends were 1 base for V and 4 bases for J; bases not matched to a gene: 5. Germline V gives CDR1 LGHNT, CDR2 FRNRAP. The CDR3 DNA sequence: TGTGCTAGTGGTTTGGCGACGACTAGCGGTTACAATGAGCAGTTCTTC. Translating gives CASGLATTSGYNEQFF.

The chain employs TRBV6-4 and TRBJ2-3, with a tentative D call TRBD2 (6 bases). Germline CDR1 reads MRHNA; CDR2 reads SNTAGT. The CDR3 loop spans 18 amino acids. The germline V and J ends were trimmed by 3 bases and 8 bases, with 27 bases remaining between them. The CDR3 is CASSEKMGGEHQSGTQYF. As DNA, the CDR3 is TGTGCCAGCAGTGAGAAAATGGGCGGGGAACACCAATCGGGTACGCAGTATTTT.